The sequence of this T cell receptor beta chain was determined in a study of T cells in Graves' hyperthyroidism and ophthalmopathy. In the study overall: It was at initial diagnosis, before any treatment, that peripheral blood was collected. Overall study findings and caveats: A 13 V-J signature model discriminated ophthalmopathy versus stable hyperthyroidism.

Newly diagnosed hyperthyroidism, duration under 2 months, in patients aged 18 to 65. In making diagnoses, clinical symptoms, serum thyroxine and TRAb, thyroid ultrasound and orbital computed tomography were all used. In germline, CDR1 is SNHLY, CDR2 FYNNEI. This CDR3 contains 16 residues. Trimming cost V 10 bases and J 3 bases, with 22 bases left between them. This clonotype was observed at least ten times. Antigen specificity is unknown. There were TCR beta CDR3 regions amplified from RNA transcripts. Researchers ran a first-round RT-PCR on the TCR CDR3 using the HTBI primer set. Each CDR3 protein gets one entry after TCRdb re-called the multiplex PCR reads with MiXCR. The sample contains 500,000 to 750,000 distinct CDR3 sequences, around 16% of which appear only once.

The receptor was derived from a woman aged 25 to 45 with Graves' hyperthyroidism. Sequenced sample: blood. The chain joins TRBV2 to TRBJ1-3, with TRBD1 as a possible D gene (6 bases). The CDR3 is CANKRGRTADGNTIYF. CDR3 DNA: TGTGCCAACAAACGGGGAAGGACAGCCGATGGAAACACCATATATTTT.